This T cell receptor beta chain appears in the sequencing data of a study of blood T cells in healthy people across ages. The CDR3 loop spans 11 amino acids. Trimming removed 4 bases from V and 6 bases from J, with 7 bases in between. CDR1 and CDR2 (germline): SGHTS, YDEGEE. Using a J-beta primer mix together with a sample-barcoded 5' primer, a second PCR was run for about 6 to 11 cycles. Researchers report that a template-switch adaptor with 12 random nucleotides tagged each cDNA molecule. TCRdb used MiXCR to reprocess the 5' RACE reads, holding one entry per CDR3 protein. The sample shows approximately 2,000,000 distinct CDR3 sequences, roughly two fifths of them seen only once.

This TCR derives from a human donor in good health. Sequencing input: blood. The chain has TRBV5-8 and TRBJ1-1; D is unclear. The CDR3 reads CASSVTAEAFF. In DNA form, the CDR3 reads TGTGCCAGCAGCGTCACAGCTGAAGCTTTCTTT.